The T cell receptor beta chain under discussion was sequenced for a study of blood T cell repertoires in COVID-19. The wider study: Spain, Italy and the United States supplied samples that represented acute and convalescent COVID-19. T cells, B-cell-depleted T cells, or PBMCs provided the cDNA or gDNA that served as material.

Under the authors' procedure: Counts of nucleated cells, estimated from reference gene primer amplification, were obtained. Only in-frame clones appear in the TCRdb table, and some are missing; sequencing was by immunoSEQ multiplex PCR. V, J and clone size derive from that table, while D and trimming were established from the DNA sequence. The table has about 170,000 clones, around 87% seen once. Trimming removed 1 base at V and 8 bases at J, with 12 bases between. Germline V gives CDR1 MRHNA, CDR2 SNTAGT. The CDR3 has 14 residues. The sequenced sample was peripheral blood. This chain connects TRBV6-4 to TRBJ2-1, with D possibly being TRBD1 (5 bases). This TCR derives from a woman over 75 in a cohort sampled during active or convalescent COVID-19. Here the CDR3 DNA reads TGTGCCAGCAGTGACTTGGCTGGGGCCGATGAGCAGTTCTTC. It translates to CASSDLAGADEQFF.